This T cell receptor (beta chain) was found in a study of cytomegalovirus exposure and HLA in healthy donors listed by TCRdb under 2017. About the full investigation: In an earlier analysis of around 540 of the donors, 276 Gb of sequence data and 100 million or so unique TCR beta sequences from roughly 200 million T cells were reported. A later analysis re-analyzed previously published TCR beta repertoires from roughly 630 donors and added high-resolution HLA genotyping to study TCR occurrence patterns. Across around 400 genotyped donors of the cohort, an average of roughly 230,000 unique TCR beta nucleotide sequences per donor were sequenced, and 15% to 20% of those sequences were non-productive. Donor age, sex, ethnicity and CMV serostatus were compiled together with the repertoire data. Rather than drawing on any new phenotypic data, the later analysis identified candidate immune exposures from TCR beta sequences and the way those sequences occurred across donors. HLA typing included class I and class II loci at four-digit resolution. The T cell repertoires of 666 subjects were profiled by immunosequencing and related to cytomegalovirus serostatus. Every repertoire in the discovery cohort had been generated on one and the same sequencing platform. In a later genetic analysis, genome-wide SNP genotypes for about three fifths of the roughly 670 donors were used, and that subset was treated as a discovery cohort. Around 320 gigabases of sequencing data and 80 million or so unique TCR sequences were included in an early release covering roughly 600 HLA-typed donors. An earlier analysis of a few hundred of the donors applied high-throughput TCR beta sequencing to assess whether each TCR beta V gene segment acted as functional or pseudogenic. The genetic ancestry cluster associated with self-reported Caucasian donors included 81% of the roughly 410 genotyped donors. High-throughput TCR immunosequencing, statistical association of individual TCRs with disease status, and machine learning were combined to predict cytomegalovirus infection status. Roughly 5 DR-DQ haplotypes were treated as single units for association and clustering because of strong linkage in the cohort. The aim of the study was to test whether cataloging public T cell receptors could identify signatures of past pathogen exposure. The number of typed donors differed by locus: roughly 620-640 for A, B, C, DRB1 and DQB1; approximately 540 for DQA1; some 590 for DPA1; and approximately 450 for DPB1. Besides the first cohort of roughly 640 subjects, a separate validation cohort made up of over 100 different subjects was used.

A note on this clone: Its target antigen remains unknown. No base quality values were provided; no much bigger clone lies one nucleotide off.

Summary of the overall study and its limitations: Immune exposure information for the cohort was limited to CMV serostatus. When HLA alleles, especially DR and DQ, strongly co-occurred, attributing TCR associations to individual alleles was difficult. Several of the top co-occurrence clusters appeared to be linked to parvovirus B19, influenza, CMV and Epstein-Barr virus, according to a later analysis. According to a later analysis, most CMV-associated TCR beta chains appeared to be HLA-restricted, and the HLA associations seemed to be driven largely by CMV exposure. Because HLA typing was missing for some donors at each locus, association tests included only the typed subset. Specific HLA alleles were associated with over 15,000 TCR beta sequences at a false discovery rate of 0.05 in a later analysis. Some IMGT-functional V segments, including TRBV6-2 and TRBV6-3, could not be told apart with the 87-base-pair reads, so those segments were excluded. The authors suggested that the approach could potentially be extended to other disease states and immunological phenotypes. Three of the identified cytomegalovirus-associated TCR beta chains were confirmed in vitro to be specific for cytomegalovirus antigens. Roughly uniform sequencing depth across donors was assumed in presence/absence analyses, although this assumption may not hold. According to a later analysis, TCR association rates differed among HLA loci, with DRB1 alleles showing the most associated TCRs and HLA-C alleles showing the fewest. This cohort had only TCR beta chains sequenced, and the lack of alpha or paired-chain data limited which features could be detected. The classifier was reported to diagnose cytomegalovirus status with high specificity and sensitivity in both the original cohort and the validation cohort. Most TCR sequences were observed very rarely across donors, whereas some public TCRs were present in many individuals. A further reported finding was that TCR beta sequences accurately predicted the HLA-A and HLA-B alleles for most subjects in the first cohort. In a later genetic analysis, a missense DCLRE1C variant was associated with V-gene and J-gene trimming of TCR beta chains, and the association was replicated in an independent cohort. In the study, approximately 150 TCR beta chains were listed as associated with cytomegalovirus. Linkage disequilibrium might explain the correlated functional status among segregating V segments, but an unknown experimental factor could not be excluded. An earlier analysis of around 600 of the donors showed that most TCR beta V segments appeared in productive rearrangements either about 87% or about 30% of the time, which broadly matched IMGT annotations. According to a later genetic analysis, donors in an Asian-associated ancestry cluster had fewer N-insertions in productive TCRs than the approximately 700-donor mean. In a later analysis, HLA-associated TCR beta chains showed more clonal expansion and lower generation probabilities than non-associated chains that were equally common. A cluster of highly shared sequence variants was judged likely to be a technical artifact of the sequencing pipeline. Seventeen rarely observed V segments, including chromosome 9 orphons, were excluded from the earlier analysis of about 610 of the donors because counts were too low.

Library preparation employed the immunoSEQ multiplex PCR assay. For the multiplex PCR, a mixture combining 60 forward primers for TCR Vbeta segments and 13 reverse primers for TCR Jbeta segments was used. The CDR3 region of rearranged TCR beta genes was amplified from genomic DNA by a multiplex PCR assay. Amplified TCR beta libraries were sequenced as 87-base-pair reads on the Illumina HiSeq System. The original pipeline was this. A later analysis tallied around 82 million unique TCR beta chains across the approximately 670 repertoires, and some 10 million of those chains were shared by two or more donors. Raw reads were error-corrected and collapsed into unique sequences by a nearest-neighbor algorithm in which closely related sequences were merged to remove PCR and sequencing errors. Alignment of CDR3 sequences to IMGT reference sequences was used to assign V, D and J gene segments. Each retained sequence needed at least a six-nucleotide match to both a V gene segment and a J gene segment. Rearrangements were called productive when the CDR3 lacked stop codons and stayed in frame with V and J; all others were non-productive. Following IMGT convention, CDR3 was defined as the stretch from the second conserved V-encoded cysteine up to the conserved J-encoded phenylalanine. Sequences without an unambiguous match to a single V gene segment were excluded from the earlier analysis of 450 to 750 of the donors. An earlier analysis of 450 to 650 of the donors called V segments functional above 56.7% productive rearrangements and segregating when the between-donor standard deviation exceeded 5%. A statistical classification framework was built for diagnosing cytomegalovirus status from the catalog of TCR beta chain sequences. A later analysis assigned V and J genes by comparing TCR nucleotide sequences with IMGT/GENE-DB human TR gene sequences. A later analysis assigned CDR3 sequences and most-parsimonious VDJ recombination scenarios with the TCRdist pipeline. In a later analysis, each TCR beta chain was defined by its CDR3 amino acid sequence together with its V-gene family, and reads lacking a unique V-gene family were excluded. To address suspected cross-contamination and a sequencing artifact, a later analysis removed approximately 590 highly shared, low-generation-probability nucleotide sequences. In a later analysis, a clonal expansion index for each public chain was calculated from normalized within-repertoire ranks of inferred template counts. In a later analysis, generation probabilities were computed using a VDJ recombination model fitted to out-of-frame rearrangements, and the results were checked against IGoR. In a later analysis, hypergeometric tests were used to score TCR-TCR, TCR-HLA and TCR-CMV co-occurrence, with a repertoire-size bias correction applied to TCR pairs. A later analysis estimated false discovery rates by permuting HLA or CMV assignments 20 times. In a later analysis, co-occurring TCRs were grouped using DBSCAN, and TCRdist sequence similarity was added for clustering within HLA-allele-positive subsets. Repertoires with fewer than 30,000 or more than 120,000 public chains, plus five repertoires with anomalous nucleotide sharing, were excluded from co-occurrence clustering. Sourced from immuneACCESS, this table was stored by TCRdb with only in-frame sequences that have V and J called. A share of the clones is absent; for the studies checked, an unresolved V gene accounts for under half, and the remainder has no known explanation. Clone size and V and J calls were adopted from that table, with D and trimming inferred from the DNA. The sample has around 100,000 clones on record, around two thirds of them singletons. The ten largest clones take up 2% to 3% of the sample.

The cysteine opens and the phenylalanine closes a CDR3 of 15 amino acids. CDR3 DNA is the only sequence kept; it has 45 bases, read in frame from the first base. Reading the germline V gene (reference sequence) gives CDR1 MNHEY and CDR2 SMNVEV. Between the V and J ends, shortened by 5 bases and 0 bases respectively, the junction contains 14 bases. The cohort comprised 710 or so healthy bone marrow donors. At the time of sampling, every cohort member was nominally healthy, though immune exposures that went unrecorded were likely present. The donor was CMV seropositive and belonged to the group of 250 to 300 seropositive cohort members. A peripheral blood sample was provided by each donor, and peripheral blood mononuclear cells were used for TCR beta sequencing. The Qiagen DNeasy Blood Extraction Kit was used to extract genomic DNA from the blood cell samples.

The clonotype was recovered from a man aged 50-59 years in good health and CMV-seropositive. The chain couples TRBV27 to TRBJ2-7; a tentative D call is TRBD1 (6 bases match). The sequencing input was PBMCs. The DNA sequence is given as TGTGCCAGCAGTCCCCTGGACAGATTCTCCTACGAGCAGTACTTC. Translation gives CASSPLDRFSYEQYF.